The 9 T cell receptor beta chains in this list originate from one sample, sequenced in a study of blood T cell repertoires in COVID-19. Measured with immunoSEQ multiplex PCR; TCRdb has only the in-frame clones, and not every one. The sample includes 250,000 to 350,000 clones, around 89% of them seen just once. Sequenced material: peripheral blood. Every receptor here comes from a man younger than 45 with acute or convalescent COVID-19.

The V and J genes are TRBV15 and TRBJ2-7; the match to TRBD2 covers 11 bases. With V trimmed by 0 bases and J by 6 bases, 10 bases remained unmatched. The CDR3 length is 17 residues. Germline assignment: CDR1 LNHNV and CDR2 YYDKDF (reference sequence). The CDR3 loop reads CATSRDRLAGYVGEQYF. CDR3 DNA sequence: TGTGCCACCAGCAGAGACCGACTAGCGGGATACGTTGGCGAGCAGTACTTC.

The chain employs TRBV11-2 and TRBJ2-4, with 7 positions matching TRBD1. CDR3 length: 14 residues. Germline V gene lookup returns CDR1 SGHAT and CDR2 FQNNGV. The V segment lost 3 bases and the J segment 4 bases; nucleotides outside the gene matches: 3. CDR3 amino acids: CASSFSGGKNIQYF. CDR3 DNA: TGTGCCAGCAGCTTCTCAGGGGGTAAAAACATTCAGTACTTC.

About this clone: Other nucleotide sequences in the sample specify the same CDR3. Here the CDR3 reads CASSIQGNTEAFF. DNA for the CDR3: TGTGCCAGCAGCATACAGGGAAACACTGAAGCTTTCTTT. This sequence joins TRBV7-3 and TRBJ1-1; D might be TRBD1 (6 bases). The ends were cut back, 5 bases at V and 2 bases at J, with 9 bases in the middle. The CDR3 consists of 13 residues. Germline V gene sequence: CDR1 SGHTA, CDR2 FQGTGA.

The rearrangement joins TRBV28 to TRBJ2-1; 8 bases map to TRBD2. The V gene end was trimmed by 9 bases and the J gene end by 8 bases; junction bases not matched to a gene: 15. The CDR3 contains 15 residues. The germline CDR1 and CDR2 sequences are MDHEN and SYDVKM. CDR3 protein: CASITGGRRLDEQFF. The CDR3 region has the DNA TGTGCCAGTATTACGGGGGGGCGGCGATTGGATGAGCAGTTCTTC.

This chain links TRBV28 with TRBJ1-6; a possible D gene is TRBD1 (6 bases). Trimming cost V 8 bases and J 9 bases, with 20 bases left between them. The germline CDR1 and CDR2 sequences are MDHEN and SYDVKM. The length of the CDR3 is 15 residues. This CDR3 is CASGSTGSLSSPLHF. The CDR3 nucleotides read TGTGCCAGCGGATCCACAGGGTCACTAAGTTCACCCCTCCACTTT.

V and J are TRBV3-1 (or the pseudogene TRBV3-2) and TRBJ2-7; TRBD2 matches at 12 bases. The CDR3 contains 15 residues. The germline gives CDR1 LGHDT, CDR2 YNNKEL (reference sequence). V lost 1 base, J lost 4 bases, and 2 bases stayed unmatched. The DNA for the CDR3 is TGTGCCAGCAGCCAAGCTACTAGCGGGAGGTACGAGCAGTACTTC. Its protein product is CASSQATSGRYEQYF.

The chain carries TRBV4-1 and TRBJ2-5; TRBD2 matches at 10 bases. CDR3 length: 15 amino acids. V trimming: 5 bases; J trimming: 4 bases; junction bases outside the gene matches: 7. Looked up from germline, CDR1 is MGHRA and CDR2 is YSYEKL. This chain's CDR3 is CASSILAGGGETQYF. The CDR3, as DNA: TGCGCCAGCAGCATCTTAGCGGGGGGTGGAGAGACCCAGTACTTC.

The chain has TRBV7-2 and TRBJ2-1; 10 bases are a match to TRBD1. The CDR3 has 15 amino acids. Trimming removed 5 bases from V and 3 bases from J; junction bases left unmatched: 4. Germline CDR1 SGHTA, CDR2 FQGNSA. The CDR3 region has the DNA TGTGCCAGCAGCCCGGACAGGGGGGTCTACAATGAGCAGTTCTTC. This gives the protein CASSPDRGVYNEQFF.

The table lists this clone with a count of one. The V call is TRBV28, the J call TRBJ1-4; no clear D gene. V lost 10 bases, J lost 7 bases, and 10 bases lay in between. CDR3 length: 11 residues. Germline V gene sequence: CDR1 MDHEN, CDR2 SYDVKM. The CDR3 loop is CATSSGEKLFF. The CDR3 bases are TGTGCCACCTCGAGCGGTGAAAAACTGTTTTTT. The full variable domain, rest sourced from reference TRBV28 and TRBJ1-4, is DVKVTQSSRYLVKRTGEKVFLECVQDMDHENMFWYRQDPGLGLRLIYFSYDVKMKEKGDIPEGYSVSREKKERFSLILESASTNQTSMYLCATSSGEKLFFGSGTQLSVL.